Here is one T cell receptor beta chain with its context. Germline V lookup: CDR1 GTSNPN, CDR2 SVGIG (reference sequence). The trim removed 4 bases at V and 5 bases at J, leaving 4 bases unmatched. This CDR3 comprises 14 residues. These data come from a study of shared clonotypes between healthy human individuals. Here immunoSEQ multiplex PCR was the method, and the copy in TCRdb shows in-frame clones only, minus some. The sample contains about 1 million clones, approximately 72% of which appear only once. This sequence originates from a young man in good health. This rearrangement joins TRBV30 to TRBJ1-6; 8 bases map to TRBD1. The sequenced sample consisted of memory CD4+ T cells sorted from blood. The subset here: CD45RA-negative fraction. The DNA for the CDR3 is TGTGCCTGGACCAAGGGACAGGATAATTCACCCCTCCACTTT. Translation: CAWTKGQDNSPLHF.